This TCR beta chain was sequenced during a study of T cell responses to AZD1222 COVID-19 vaccine. Whole-study findings and limits: Donor demographics were predominantly white British with a female majority; clonal diversity may be underestimated. Repertoire sampling happened only post peak T cell response. Spike-specific TCRs gained breadth and depth after people received two AZD1222 doses.

Trimming cost V 1 base and J 4 bases, with 17 bases left between them. Germline values: CDR1 LGHDT, CDR2 YNNKEL (reference sequence). The CDR3 totals 18 residues. TCRdb keeps only in-frame clones here, not all; method: immunoSEQ multiplex PCR. Of approximately 110,000 clones in the sample, around 93% are singletons; the top ten hold approximately 8%. Worth noting for this clone: Its cognate antigen is unknown.

Analyses pooled second doses at about 4 or about 12 weeks. This chain joins TRBV3-1 (or the pseudogene TRBV3-2) and TRBJ1-6; TRBD1 is a possible D gene (6 bases). The receptor's source is an adult who received the AZD1222 COVID-19 vaccine. Sequenced here: peripheral blood, sampled 28 days after the second AZD1222 dose. The CDR3 DNA follows: TGTGCCAGCAGCCAAGCGGAGAATTGGGGGCTATATAATTCACCCCTCCACTTT. It specifies CASSQAENWGLYNSPLHF.